This T cell receptor delta chain was identified during a study of gamma-delta chains in newborns, infants, children. With CATT, TCRdb re-called clones from the reads. The table shows several thousand delta-chain clones, with less than 4% occurring only once. Germline trimming cut 2 bases from V and 0 bases from J; bases unmatched to any gene: 15. Germline V gene sequence: CDR1 TSWWSYY, CDR2 QGS. The CDR3 is made up of 20 amino acids. J is TRDJ1 and V is TRDV1; TRDD3 aligns across 10 bases. This clonotype was sampled from a child who was a newborn, infant or young child, either healthy, febrile or measles-vaccinated (not recorded which). The sample consisted of blood. CDR3 in amino acids: CALGEDPFITGGLYTDKLIF. CDR3 nucleotides: TGTGCTCTTGGGGAAGACCCCTTCATAACTGGGGGATTGTACACCGATAAACTCATCTTT.